Presented here are 17 T cell receptor beta chains from one specimen sequenced in a study of blood T cell repertoires in COVID-19. Repertoires were generated with immunoSEQ multiplex PCR, while TCRdb's copy carries only in-frame clones and drops some. The top ten hold around 1.1% of the sample, which has 350,000 to 450,000 clones, around 87% seen once. Sequenced input: PBMCs or T cells enriched from blood (not recorded which). The source is a man aged 25-45 years who had recovered from COVID-19.

The CDR3 DNA sequence: TGTGCCAGCTCACCCCGGGACAGGGGATTGAACACTGAAGCTTTCTTT. Protein sequence: CASSPRDRGLNTEAFF. This chain connects TRBV18 to TRBJ1-1; 10 nucleotides match TRBD1. This CDR3 is 16 amino acids long. V lost 3 bases, J lost 0 bases, and 4 bases stayed unmatched. Per the germline V gene, CDR1 is KGHSH and CDR2 is LQKENI.

CDR3 nucleotides: TGTGCCAGCAGCCAGGGACTAGGAGACAATGAGCAGTTCTTC. Residues: CASSQGLGDNEQFF. The chain joins TRBV7-6 to TRBJ2-1; 8 nucleotides agree with TRBD2. V dropped 5 bases and J dropped 5; count of bases not matched to a gene: 5. CDR3 length: 14 amino acids. The germline CDR1 and CDR2 sequences are SGHVS and FNYEAQ.

V is TRBV12-3 or TRBV12-4 and J is TRBJ1-2, with no clear D. Trimming removed 10 bases from V and 7 bases from J, with 19 bases in between. This CDR3 is built from 13 residues. The CDR3 spells CATLTGVLGGYTF. The CDR3 bases are TGTGCCACCCTCACCGGGGTGTTGGGTGGCTACACCTTC.

A single count supports this clone. The chain is built from TRBV27 and TRBJ2-7; 8 positions match TRBD1. Losses at the gene ends were 4 bases for V and 0 bases for J; bases not matched to a gene: 5. The CDR3 contains 15 residues. CDR1 is MNHEY and CDR2 is SMNVEV in the germline V gene (reference sequence). CDR3 loop: CASSYGQGYSYEQYF. CDR3 coding DNA: TGTGCCAGCAGTTACGGACAGGGCTACTCCTACGAGCAGTACTTC.

This rearrangement joins TRBV6-5 to TRBJ2-1, with 7 bases lining up with TRBD1. Germline CDR1 and CDR2: MNHEY and SVGAGI. The ends lost 6 bases at V and 7 bases at J; junction bases unmatched: 6. CDR3 size: 13 residues. CDR3: CASRTGTANEQFF. In DNA, the CDR3 is TGTGCCAGCAGAACCGGGACAGCTAATGAGCAGTTCTTC.

The chain links TRBV5-1 to TRBJ1-1; the D gene is possibly TRBD1 (6 bases). CDR1 is SGHRS, CDR2 YFSETQ, per germline. The CDR3 spans 14 residues. V lost 2 bases to trimming and J lost 8 bases, with 16 bases between them. DNA for the CDR3: TGCGCCAGCAGCTTAGGACAGTCTTCGACGGAAGCTTTCTTT. Translating gives CASSLGQSSTEAFF.

The table lists this clone with a count of one. The gene calls are TRBV18 and TRBJ1-2; D possibly corresponds to TRBD1 (5 bases). V was clipped by 5 bases and J by 5 bases, with 15 bases between them. The CDR3 spans 14 residues. Germline V gives CDR1 KGHSH, CDR2 LQKENI. The CDR3 sequence is CASSNGGQAYGYTF. In nucleotides, the CDR3 is TGTGCCAGCTCAAACGGGGGTCAAGCGTATGGCTACACCTTC.

The chain uses TRBV4-1 and TRBJ1-6; no reliable D call. V was shortened by 3 bases and J by 7 bases, with 10 bases between the two germline ends. Germline CDR1 reads MGHRA; CDR2 reads YSYEKL. This CDR3 comprises 14 residues. Here the CDR3 reads CASSQGTANSPLHF. The CDR3 DNA sequence: TGCGCCAGCAGCCAGGGTACAGCCAATTCACCCCTCCACTTT.

V usage is TRBV6-5 and J usage is TRBJ2-3; TRBD2 matches 7 bases. The V and J ends lost 6 bases and 8 bases, in that order; junction bases with no gene match: 5. Germline CDR1 MNHEY, CDR2 SVGAGI. The CDR3 spans 12 residues. The CDR3 DNA reads as TGTGCCAGCAGAGTTGGGGAGGGTACGCAGTATTTT. Its protein is CASRVGEGTQYF.

The chain combines TRBV7-9 with TRBJ2-1, with 8 positions matching TRBD2. With V trimmed by 2 bases and J by 10 bases, 4 bases remained unmatched. The CDR3 is made up of 13 amino acids. Germline CDR1 and CDR2: SEHNR and FQNEAQ (reference sequence). CDR3 coding DNA: TGTGCCAGCAGCTTACTGGGACTAGTGGAGCAGTTCTTC. Its protein product is CASSLLGLVEQFF.

The gene calls are TRBV15 and TRBJ2-7; 11 nucleotides agree with TRBD1. With 4 bases clipped from V and 4 bases from J, the junction kept 3 bases outside the gene matches. Per germline, CDR1 LNHNV and CDR2 YYDKDF (reference sequence). The CDR3 extends over 14 amino acids. CDR3 coding DNA: TGTGCCACCAGCAAGGGACAGGGGGTGTACGAGCAGTACTTC. It yields the protein CATSKGQGVYEQYF.

A single count supports this clone. The chain joins TRBV19 to TRBJ1-5, with 9 bases aligning to TRBD1. Germline V gene lookup returns CDR1 LNHDA and CDR2 SQIVND (reference sequence). CDR3 length equals 15 residues. The ends lost 3 bases at V and 6 bases at J; junction bases unmatched: 6. The CDR3 protein is CASSMSGQGRQPQHF. The CDR3 nucleotides read TGTGCCAGTAGTATGTCGGGACAGGGACGTCAGCCCCAGCATTTT.

DNA of the CDR3: TGTGCCAGCAGCTTCCCCGTCCCTGGAGCCGGGGAGCTGTTTTTT. Protein sequence: CASSFPVPGAGELFF. The chain couples TRBV11-2 to TRBJ2-2; D remains unclear. Germline CDR1 reads SGHAT; CDR2 reads FQNNGV. The V end was cut by 3 bases, the J end by 6 bases, with 14 bases between. The CDR3 spans 15 residues.

The rearrangement links TRBV5-1 to TRBJ1-6; D is uncertain. V was shortened by 6 bases and J by 6 bases, with 16 bases between the two germline ends. Germline-derived CDR1 and CDR2 are SGHRS and YFSETQ. The CDR3 is 15 residues long. CDR3 DNA: TGCGCCAGCACCCCGGTGAGCGTGCCTAATTCACCCCTCCACTTT. Translating gives CASTPVSVPNSPLHF.

The CDR3 sequence: CATSDPGQGSSYEQYF. Here the CDR3 DNA reads TGTGCCACCAGTGATCCCGGACAGGGAAGCTCCTACGAGCAGTACTTC. V gene TRBV24-1 combines with J gene TRBJ2-7; 8 bases line up with TRBD1. The CDR3 loop spans 16 amino acids. V shed 3 bases, J shed 0 bases, and the junction held 6 bases outside the gene matches. Germline V gives CDR1 KGHDR, CDR2 SFDVKD.

This clone was seen just once. The gene calls are TRBV7-9 and TRBJ2-2; possible D gene TRBD2, 6 bases. The germline CDR1 and CDR2 sequences are SEHNR and FQNEAQ (reference sequence). The CDR3 totals 18 residues. Trimming left V 10 bases short and J 1 base short, with 25 bases between. The CDR3 DNA sequence: TGTGCCACCACGCTAGGAGGGAAGGGTGGTCAGAACACCGGGGAGCTGTTTTTT. Its protein is CATTLGGKGGQNTGELFF. The variable domain in full, with the rest retrieved from reference TRBV7-9 and TRBJ2-2, is DTGVSQNPRHKITKRGQNVTFRCDPISEHNRLYWYRQTLGQGPEFLTYFQNEAQLEKSRLLSDRFSAERPKGSFSTLEIQRTEQGDSAMYLCATTLGGKGGQNTGELFFGEGSRLTVL.

The chain carries TRBV3-1 (or the pseudogene TRBV3-2) and TRBJ1-2, with D unclear. The germline V gene encodes CDR1 LGHDT and CDR2 YNNKEL (reference sequence). Trimming took off 0 bases at V and 0 bases at J, with 11 bases between the two ends. There are 16 residues in the CDR3. CDR3 loop: CASSQDHTLSNYGYTF. The DNA for the CDR3 is TGTGCCAGCAGCCAAGATCATACTTTATCTAACTATGGCTACACCTTC.